These 18 T cell receptor beta chains were all obtained from the same sample, sequenced in a study of blood T cell repertoires in COVID-19. Profiling relied on immunoSEQ multiplex PCR, and the TCRdb table lists in-frame clones only, not all of them. The repertoire has about 42,000 clones, approximately 91% of them found once; the top ten carry about 2.4%. Sequenced: peripheral blood. Receptor source: a human donor in a cohort sampled during active COVID-19.

This clone turned up a few times. This rearrangement joins TRBV4-1 to TRBJ2-1; D may be TRBD1 (6 bases). Trimming pared 4 bases from V and 7 bases from J, leaving 20 bases between. The length of the CDR3 is 16 residues. Germline lookup yields CDR1 MGHRA and CDR2 YSYEKL. The CDR3 coding sequence is TGCGCCAGCAGCCCCCTCCCCAGGGGTGTAATAAATGAGCAGTTCTTC. It encodes CASSPLPRGVINEQFF.

The chain carries TRBV6-1 and TRBJ2-5, with D maybe TRBD1 (5 bases). CDR1 is MNHNS and CDR2 is SASEGT in the germline V gene. The CDR3 has 14 amino acids. V was shortened by 3 bases and J by 7 bases, with 15 bases between the two germline ends. The CDR3 bases are TGTGCCAGCAGTGATCAGACAGATCTCGGGACCCAGTACTTC. The encoded protein is CASSDQTDLGTQYF.

The rearrangement joins TRBV5-6 to TRBJ1-1; 9 bases match TRBD1. Germline V gene sequence: CDR1 SGHDT, CDR2 YYEEEE. J was trimmed by 5 bases and V by 4 bases; bases with no gene match: 6. This CDR3 contains 14 residues. The CDR3 DNA follows: TGTGCCAGCAGCGGGACAGGGAGCGAGACTGAAGCTTTCTTT. This translates into CASSGTGSETEAFF.

The chain uses TRBV21-1 and TRBJ1-2; TRBD1, the table's D call, was not compared with the DNA. TRBV21-1 is a listed pseudogene. This CDR3 has 17 residues. Here the CDR3 reads CASNPGDRLSANYGYTF. CDR3 DNA: TGTGCCAGCAACCCAGGGGACAGGCTCTCAGCTAACTATGGCTACACCTTC.

The V gene is TRBV6-6, the J gene TRBJ2-7; possibly TRBD2 for D (5 bases). The V end lost 2 bases, the J end lost 0 bases, and 8 bases lay between the germline ends. Germline lookup yields CDR1 MNHNY and CDR2 SVGAGI (reference sequence). The CDR3 loop spans 14 amino acids. The DNA of the CDR3 is TGTGCCAGCAGTTACCAGGACTTCTCCTACGAGCAGTACTTC. Its protein is CASSYQDFSYEQYF.

V gene TRBV10-3 combines with J gene TRBJ2-3; D is undetermined. Looked up from germline, CDR1 is ENHRY and CDR2 is SYGVKD. V was cut by 3 bases and J by 0 bases, with 7 bases left in between. CDR3 length equals 14 residues. The CDR3 nucleotides read TGTGCCATCAGTGACCAGCGTAGCACAGATACGCAGTATTTT. This translates into CAISDQRSTDTQYF.

The chain has TRBV29-1 and TRBJ2-1; 8 positions match TRBD1. This CDR3 is 12 amino acids long. J lost 7 bases, V lost 7 bases, and 6 bases had no gene match. Germline V CDR1 and CDR2: SQVTM, ANQGSEA. The CDR3 loop is CSGSGGGNEQFF. The CDR3 DNA is TGCAGCGGCTCAGGGGGCGGGAATGAGCAGTTCTTC.

This chain joins TRBV11-3 and TRBJ2-1; 9 bases fit TRBD1. V lost 2 bases, J lost 8 bases, and 7 bases stayed unmatched. The CDR3 spans 15 residues. Looked up from germline, CDR1 is SGHNT and CDR2 is YENEEA. CDR3 in DNA: TGTGCCAGCAGCTTAAGCTCGACAGGGGGACATGAGCAGTTCTTC. Its translation: CASSLSSTGGHEQFF.

The chain couples TRBV19 to TRBJ2-1; D perhaps matches TRBD2 (5 bases). Germline CDR1 and CDR2: LNHDA and SQIVND (reference sequence). V was shortened by 3 bases and J by 7 bases, with 16 bases between the two germline ends. CDR3 length equals 15 residues. DNA of the CDR3: TGTGCCAGTAGTATTGGTACTAGTGTTTCGAATGAGCAGTTCTTC. Amino acids: CASSIGTSVSNEQFF.

This chain joins TRBV6-5 and TRBJ1-6, with 7 bases matching TRBD1. The germline CDR1 and CDR2 sequences are MNHEY and SVGAGI. CDR3 length: 15 residues. Trimming removed 8 bases from V and 7 bases from J; junction bases left unmatched: 11. The CDR3 sequence is CASLYAGGSNSPLHF. CDR3 nucleotides: TGTGCCAGCCTGTACGCAGGGGGATCCAATTCACCCCTCCACTTT.

This clone came up once. The chain recombines TRBV10-2 with TRBJ1-1, with D possibly being TRBD1 (6 bases). CDR1 WSHSY and CDR2 SAAADI come from the germline V gene. The ends were cut back, 5 bases at V and 5 bases at J, with 12 bases in the middle. This CDR3 is 13 amino acids long. The CDR3 sequence: CASSQQGRTEAFF. The DNA for the CDR3 is TGCGCCAGCAGTCAACAGGGAAGGACTGAAGCTTTCTTT.

V usage is TRBV6-2 or TRBV6-3 and J usage is TRBJ2-5; 7 bases align to TRBD2. This CDR3 contains 17 residues. CDR1 is MNHEY, CDR2 SVGEGT, per germline. The J segment lost 5 bases and the V segment lost 6 bases, leaving 18 bases of the junction unmatched. CDR3 protein: CASSPGVTGGSWETQYF. DNA for the CDR3: TGTGCCAGCAGCCCGGGGGTAACGGGGGGATCATGGGAGACCCAGTACTTC.

Only one count was recorded for this clone. This chain uses TRBV6-8 with TRBJ2-1, with 13 bases that match TRBD2. Per germline, CDR1 MNHGY and CDR2 SAAAGT. The CDR3 sequence is 16 residues long. J was trimmed by 5 bases and V by 5 bases; bases with no gene match: 6. This CDR3 is CASSRTSGGQHNEQFF. The DNA for the CDR3 is TGTGCCAGCAGTCGGACTAGCGGGGGACAGCACAATGAGCAGTTCTTC.

The V and J genes are TRBV5-6 and TRBJ2-7; tentatively, D is TRBD1 (5 bases). The V gene's germline CDR1 is SGHDT and CDR2 YYEEEE. The CDR3 is 15 amino acids. Between the trimmed V and J ends, which lost 2 bases and 2 bases, there was a span of 14 bases. The CDR3 DNA follows: TGTGCCAGCAGCTTACAGGTGTTGGGGCCCTACGAGCAGTACTTC. Its translation: CASSLQVLGPYEQYF.

The chain carries TRBV13 and TRBJ1-1, with 7 bases matching TRBD1. The CDR3 covers 13 residues. CDR1 and CDR2 (germline): PRHDT, FYEKMQ (reference sequence). V gave up 5 bases and J gave up 3 bases; unmatched junction bases: 3. The CDR3 nucleotides are TGTGCCAGCAGCCTACAGGGGTACACTGAAGCTTTCTTT. It encodes CASSLQGYTEAFF.

This chain links TRBV4-1 with TRBJ1-2; D ambiguous. The V gene's germline CDR1 is MGHRA and CDR2 YSYEKL. Trimming removed 0 bases at V and 8 bases at J, with 10 bases between. This CDR3 has 13 amino acids. As DNA, the CDR3 is TGCGCCAGCAGCCAAGATCTTGGGAGCGGCTACACCTTC. Translating gives CASSQDLGSGYTF.

CDR3 in DNA: TGTGCCAGCAGCCGACAGGGTGCTGGGGCCAACGTCCTGACTTTC. Its protein is CASSRQGAGANVLTF. V gene TRBV3-1 (or the pseudogene TRBV3-2) combines with J gene TRBJ2-6, with 7 bases that match TRBD1. The V segment lost 4 bases and the J segment 2 bases; nucleotides outside the gene matches: 2. Germline V CDR1 and CDR2: LGHDT, YNNKEL (reference sequence). The CDR3 spans 15 residues.

The rearrangement uses TRBV6-5 and TRBJ2-5, with D tentatively TRBD1 (5 bases). The CDR3 has 13 residues. Germline V gene data show CDR1 as MNHEY and CDR2 as SVGAGI. The germline V and J ends were trimmed by 6 bases and 2 bases, with 10 bases remaining between them. CDR3 nucleotide sequence: TGTGCCAGCAGGAAGCAGGGACAAGAGACCCAGTACTTC. It translates to CASRKQGQETQYF.